The following is a T cell receptor (beta chain) sequence with its context. Different DNA sequences within this sample yield the same CDR3. This entry comes from a study of T cell changes during pregnancy in multiple sclerosis. TCRdb keeps only in-frame clones here, not all; method: immunoSEQ multiplex PCR. The sample gives 100,000 or so clones, more than 90% of which show up once; roughly 3% is in the top ten. The CDR3 is 12 residues long. Germline values: CDR1 MDHEN, CDR2 SYDVKM. The V end was cut by 1 base, the J end by 3 bases, with 4 bases between. The source is a female donor with multiple sclerosis, enrolled in a pregnancy study. The sequencing used peripheral blood, collected in the second trimester of pregnancy. The rearrangement joins TRBV28 to TRBJ2-7, with D hard to call. Written as DNA, the CDR3 is TGTGCCAGCAGTTTATCTTACTACGAGCAGTACTTC. It translates to CASSLSYYEQYF.